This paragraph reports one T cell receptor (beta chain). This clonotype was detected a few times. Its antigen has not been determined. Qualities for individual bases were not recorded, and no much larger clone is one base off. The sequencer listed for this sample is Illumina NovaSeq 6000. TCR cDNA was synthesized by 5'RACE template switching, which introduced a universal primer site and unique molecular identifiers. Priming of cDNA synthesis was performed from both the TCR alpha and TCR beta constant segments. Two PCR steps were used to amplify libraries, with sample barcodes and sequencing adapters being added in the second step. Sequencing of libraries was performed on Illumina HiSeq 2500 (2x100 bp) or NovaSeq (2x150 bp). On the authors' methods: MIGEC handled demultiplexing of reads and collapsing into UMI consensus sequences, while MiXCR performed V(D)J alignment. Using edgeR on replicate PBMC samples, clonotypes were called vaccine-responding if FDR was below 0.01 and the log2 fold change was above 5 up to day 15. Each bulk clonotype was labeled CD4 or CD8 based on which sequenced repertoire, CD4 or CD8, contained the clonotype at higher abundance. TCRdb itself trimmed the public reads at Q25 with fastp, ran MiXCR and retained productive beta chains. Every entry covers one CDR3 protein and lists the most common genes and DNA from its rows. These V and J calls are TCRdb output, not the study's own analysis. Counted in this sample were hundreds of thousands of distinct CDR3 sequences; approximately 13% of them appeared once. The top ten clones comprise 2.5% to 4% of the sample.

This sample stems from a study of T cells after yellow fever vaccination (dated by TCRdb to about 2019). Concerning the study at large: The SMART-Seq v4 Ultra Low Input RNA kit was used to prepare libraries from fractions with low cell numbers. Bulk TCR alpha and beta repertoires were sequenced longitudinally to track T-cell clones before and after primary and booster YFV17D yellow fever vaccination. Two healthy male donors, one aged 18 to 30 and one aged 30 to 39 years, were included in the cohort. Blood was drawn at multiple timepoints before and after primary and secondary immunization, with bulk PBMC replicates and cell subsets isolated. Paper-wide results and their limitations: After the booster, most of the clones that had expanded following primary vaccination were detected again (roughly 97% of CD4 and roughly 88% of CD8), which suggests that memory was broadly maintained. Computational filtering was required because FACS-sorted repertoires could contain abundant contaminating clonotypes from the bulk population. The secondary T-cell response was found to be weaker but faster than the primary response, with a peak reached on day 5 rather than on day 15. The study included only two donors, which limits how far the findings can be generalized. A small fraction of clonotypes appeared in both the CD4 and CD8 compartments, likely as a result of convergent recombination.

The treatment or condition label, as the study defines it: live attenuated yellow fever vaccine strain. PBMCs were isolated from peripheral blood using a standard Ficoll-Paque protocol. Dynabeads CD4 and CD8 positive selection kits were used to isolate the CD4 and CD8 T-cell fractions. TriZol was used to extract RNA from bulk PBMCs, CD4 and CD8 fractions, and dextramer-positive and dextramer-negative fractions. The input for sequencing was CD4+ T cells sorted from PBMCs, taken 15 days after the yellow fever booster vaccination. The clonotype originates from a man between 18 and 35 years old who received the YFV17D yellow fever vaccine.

The DNA is as follows: TGTGCCACCAGCCCACAGGGCGGGCAGCCCCAGCATTTT. This sequence encodes CATSPQGGQPQHF. The chain employs TRBV15 and TRBJ1-5, and perhaps TRBD1 as D gene, on 6 matching bases. The CDR3 covers 13 residues, taking in both the cysteine and the phenylalanine. The retained sequence is limited to the CDR3, 39 bases, with the frame set at the first base. The germline V gene (reference sequence) gives CDR1 as LNHNV and CDR2 as YYDKDF. V is shortened by 5 bases, J by 7 bases, and the region joining them spans 12 bases.